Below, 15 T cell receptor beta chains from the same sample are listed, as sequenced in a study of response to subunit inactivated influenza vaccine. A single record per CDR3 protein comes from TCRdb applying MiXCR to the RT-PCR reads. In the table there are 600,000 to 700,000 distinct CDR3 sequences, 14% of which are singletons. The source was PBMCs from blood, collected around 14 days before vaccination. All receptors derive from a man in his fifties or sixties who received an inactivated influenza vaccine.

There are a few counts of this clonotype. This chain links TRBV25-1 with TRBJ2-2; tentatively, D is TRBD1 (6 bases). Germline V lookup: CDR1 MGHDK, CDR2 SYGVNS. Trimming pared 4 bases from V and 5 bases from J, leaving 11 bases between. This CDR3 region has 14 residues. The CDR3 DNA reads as TGTGCCAGCAGTGGCCAGGGGAAAACCGGGGAGCTGTTTTTT. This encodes CASSGQGKTGELFF.

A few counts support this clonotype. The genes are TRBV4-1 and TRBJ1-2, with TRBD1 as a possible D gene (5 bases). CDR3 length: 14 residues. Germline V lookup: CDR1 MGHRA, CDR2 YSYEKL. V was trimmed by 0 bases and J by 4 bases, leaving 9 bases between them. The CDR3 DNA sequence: TGCGCCAGCAGCCAAGATGGGGGGGTCTATGGCTACACCTTC. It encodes CASSQDGGVYGYTF.

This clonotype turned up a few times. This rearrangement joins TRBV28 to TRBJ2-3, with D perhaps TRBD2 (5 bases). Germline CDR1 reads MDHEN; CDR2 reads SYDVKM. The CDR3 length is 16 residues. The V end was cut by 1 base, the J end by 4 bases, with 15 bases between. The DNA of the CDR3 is TGTGCCAGCAGTTTATCATCACTAGGGTTTTCAGATACGCAGTATTTT. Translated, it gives CASSLSSLGFSDTQYF.

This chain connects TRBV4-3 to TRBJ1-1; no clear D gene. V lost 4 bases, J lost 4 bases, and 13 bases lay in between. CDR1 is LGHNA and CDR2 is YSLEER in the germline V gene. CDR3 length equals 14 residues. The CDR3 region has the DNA TGCGCCAGCAGCCGAGACTGGGGAGGCACTGAAGCTTTCTTT. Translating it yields CASSRDWGGTEAFF.

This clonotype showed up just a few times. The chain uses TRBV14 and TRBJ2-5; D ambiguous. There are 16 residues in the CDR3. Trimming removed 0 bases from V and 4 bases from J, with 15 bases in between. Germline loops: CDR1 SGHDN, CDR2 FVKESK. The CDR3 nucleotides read TGTGCCAGCAGCCAAGATCGGGCAGTCAGGAGAGAGACCCAGTACTTC. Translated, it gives CASSQDRAVRRETQYF.

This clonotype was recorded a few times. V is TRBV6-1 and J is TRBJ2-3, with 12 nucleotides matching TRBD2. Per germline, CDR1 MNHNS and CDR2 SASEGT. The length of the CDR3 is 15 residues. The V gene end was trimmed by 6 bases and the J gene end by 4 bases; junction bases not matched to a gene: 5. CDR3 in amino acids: CASRQLAGGSDTQYF. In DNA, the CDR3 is TGTGCCAGCAGACAACTAGCGGGAGGTTCAGATACGCAGTATTTT.

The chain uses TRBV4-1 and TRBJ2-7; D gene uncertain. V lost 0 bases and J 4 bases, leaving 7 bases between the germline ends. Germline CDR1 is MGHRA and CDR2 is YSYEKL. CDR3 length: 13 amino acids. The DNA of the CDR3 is TGCGCCAGCAGCCAAGATAAGGGTTACGAGCAGTACTTC. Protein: CASSQDKGYEQYF.

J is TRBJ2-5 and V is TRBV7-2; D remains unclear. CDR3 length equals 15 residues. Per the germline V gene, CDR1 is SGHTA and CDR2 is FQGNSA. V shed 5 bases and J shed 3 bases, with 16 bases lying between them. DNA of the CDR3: TGTGCCAGCAGCATAAACCCCCACAGCGAAGAGACCCAGTACTTC. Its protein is CASSINPHSEETQYF.

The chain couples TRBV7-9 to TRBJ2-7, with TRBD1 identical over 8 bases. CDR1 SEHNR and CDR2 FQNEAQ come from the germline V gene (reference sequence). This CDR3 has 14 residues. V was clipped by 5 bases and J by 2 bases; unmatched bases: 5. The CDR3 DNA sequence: TGTGCCAGCAGCGATAGCAGGGGGCCCTACGAGCAGTACTTC. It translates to CASSDSRGPYEQYF.

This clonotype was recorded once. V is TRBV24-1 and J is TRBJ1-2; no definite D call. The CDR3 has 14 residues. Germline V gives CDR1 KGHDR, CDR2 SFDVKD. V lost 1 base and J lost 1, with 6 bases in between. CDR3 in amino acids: CATSDFRHNYGYTF. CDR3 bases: TGTGCCACCAGTGATTTTCGTCATAACTATGGCTACACCTTC.

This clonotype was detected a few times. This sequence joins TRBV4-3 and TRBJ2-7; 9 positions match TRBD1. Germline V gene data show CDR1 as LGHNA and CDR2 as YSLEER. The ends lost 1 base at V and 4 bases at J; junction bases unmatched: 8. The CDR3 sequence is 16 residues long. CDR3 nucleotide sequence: TGCGCCAGCAGCCAAGGGGTCTGGACAGGGGAATACGAGCAGTACTTC. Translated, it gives CASSQGVWTGEYEQYF.

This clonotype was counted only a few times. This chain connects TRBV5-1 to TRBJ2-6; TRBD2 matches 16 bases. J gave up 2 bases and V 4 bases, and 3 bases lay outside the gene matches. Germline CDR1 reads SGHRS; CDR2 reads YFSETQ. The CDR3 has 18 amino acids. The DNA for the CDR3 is TGCGCCAGCAGCCGGGGGACTAGCGGGAGGGCTGGGGCCAACGTCCTGACTTTC. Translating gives CASSRGTSGRAGANVLTF.

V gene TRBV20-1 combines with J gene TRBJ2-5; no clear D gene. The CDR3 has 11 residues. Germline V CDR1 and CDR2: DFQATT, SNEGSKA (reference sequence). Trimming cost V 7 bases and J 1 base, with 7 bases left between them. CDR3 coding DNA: TGCAGTGTGGGATCCCAAGAGACCCAGTACTTC. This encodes CSVGSQETQYF.

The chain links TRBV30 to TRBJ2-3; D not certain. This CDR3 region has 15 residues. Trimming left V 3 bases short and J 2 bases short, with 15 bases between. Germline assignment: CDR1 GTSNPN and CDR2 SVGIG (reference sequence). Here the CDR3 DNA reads TGTGCCTGGAGATGGGCGATCTCCATCACAGATACGCAGTATTTT. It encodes CAWRWAISITDTQYF.

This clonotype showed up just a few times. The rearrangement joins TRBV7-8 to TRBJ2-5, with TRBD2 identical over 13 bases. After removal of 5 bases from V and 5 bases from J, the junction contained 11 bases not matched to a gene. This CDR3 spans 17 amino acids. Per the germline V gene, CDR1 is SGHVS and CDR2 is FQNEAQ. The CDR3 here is CASSDRTSGSLWETQYF. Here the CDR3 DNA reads TGTGCCAGCAGCGATCGGACTAGCGGGAGTTTATGGGAGACCCAGTACTTC.